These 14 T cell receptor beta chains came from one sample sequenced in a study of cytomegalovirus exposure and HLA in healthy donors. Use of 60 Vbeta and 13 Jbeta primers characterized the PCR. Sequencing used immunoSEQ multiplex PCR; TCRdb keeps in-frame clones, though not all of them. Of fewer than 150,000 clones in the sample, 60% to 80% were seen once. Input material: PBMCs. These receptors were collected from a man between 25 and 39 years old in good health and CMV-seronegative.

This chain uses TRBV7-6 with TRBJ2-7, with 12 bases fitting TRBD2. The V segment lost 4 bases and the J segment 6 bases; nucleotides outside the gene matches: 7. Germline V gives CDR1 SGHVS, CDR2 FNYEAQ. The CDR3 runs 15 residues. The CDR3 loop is CASSSRLAGVSEQYF. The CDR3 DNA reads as TGTGCCAGCAGCTCCCGACTAGCGGGAGTTTCCGAGCAGTACTTC.

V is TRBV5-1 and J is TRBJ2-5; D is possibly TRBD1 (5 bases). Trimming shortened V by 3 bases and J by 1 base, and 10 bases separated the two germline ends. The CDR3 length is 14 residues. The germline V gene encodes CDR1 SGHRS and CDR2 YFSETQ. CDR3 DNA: TGCGCCAGCAGCTCCCTGGGGCTCCAAGAGACCCAGTACTTC. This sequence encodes CASSSLGLQETQYF.

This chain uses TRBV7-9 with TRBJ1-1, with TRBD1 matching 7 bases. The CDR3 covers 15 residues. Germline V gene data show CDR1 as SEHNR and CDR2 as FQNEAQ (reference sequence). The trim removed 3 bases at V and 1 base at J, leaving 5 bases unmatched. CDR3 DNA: TGTGCCAGCAGCTTCTTGGGACAGCAGAACACTGAAGCTTTCTTT. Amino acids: CASSFLGQQNTEAFF.

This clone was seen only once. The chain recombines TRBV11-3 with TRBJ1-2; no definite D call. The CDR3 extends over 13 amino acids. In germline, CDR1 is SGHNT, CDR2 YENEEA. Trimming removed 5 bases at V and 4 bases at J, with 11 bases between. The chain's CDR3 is CASSPTEPYGYTF. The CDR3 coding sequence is TGTGCCAGCAGCCCGACGGAGCCCTATGGCTACACCTTC.

In nucleotides, the CDR3 is TGTGCCAGCAGTTCCAGGGGGCGCCCAGGGAATGAGCAGTTCTTC. It translates to CASSSRGRPGNEQFF. The J gene is TRBJ2-1, the V gene TRBV6-5, with 8 positions matching TRBD1. V lost 4 bases, J lost 7 bases, and 9 bases stayed unmatched. Germline values: CDR1 MNHEY, CDR2 SVGAGI. The CDR3 has 15 residues.

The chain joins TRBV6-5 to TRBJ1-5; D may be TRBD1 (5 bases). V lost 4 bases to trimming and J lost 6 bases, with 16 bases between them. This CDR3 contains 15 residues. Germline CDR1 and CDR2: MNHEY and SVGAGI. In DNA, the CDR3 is TGTGCCAGCAGTTCCGGACCCCAAAGGGGTCAGCCCCAGCATTTT. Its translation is CASSSGPQRGQPQHF.

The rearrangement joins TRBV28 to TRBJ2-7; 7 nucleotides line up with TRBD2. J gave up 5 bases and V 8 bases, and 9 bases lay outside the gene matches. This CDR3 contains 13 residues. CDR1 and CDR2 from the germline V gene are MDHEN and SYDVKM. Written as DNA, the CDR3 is TGTGCCAGCGCCTCGGGGGGAAGGAACGAGCAGTACTTC. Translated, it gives CASASGGRNEQYF.

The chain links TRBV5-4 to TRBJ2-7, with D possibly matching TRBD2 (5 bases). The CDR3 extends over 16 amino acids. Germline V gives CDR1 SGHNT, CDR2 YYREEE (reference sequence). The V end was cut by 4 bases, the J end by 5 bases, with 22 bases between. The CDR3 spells CASSALVVRDIHEQYF. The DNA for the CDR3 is TGTGCCAGCAGCGCCTTAGTAGTCCGGGATATCCACGAGCAGTACTTC.

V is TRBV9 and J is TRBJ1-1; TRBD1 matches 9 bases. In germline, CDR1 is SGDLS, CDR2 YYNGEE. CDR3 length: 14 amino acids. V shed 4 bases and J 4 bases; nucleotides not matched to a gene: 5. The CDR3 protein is CASSFGQGLTEAFF. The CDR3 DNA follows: TGTGCCAGCAGCTTTGGACAGGGGCTCACTGAAGCTTTCTTT.

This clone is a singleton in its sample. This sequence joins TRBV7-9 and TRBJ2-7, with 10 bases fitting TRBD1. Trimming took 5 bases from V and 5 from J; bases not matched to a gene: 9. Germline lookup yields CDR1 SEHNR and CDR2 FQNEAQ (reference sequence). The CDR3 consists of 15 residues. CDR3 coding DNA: TGTGCCAGCAGCCGTTGGGACAGGGGCGGGGACGAGCAGTACTTC. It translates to CASSRWDRGGDEQYF.

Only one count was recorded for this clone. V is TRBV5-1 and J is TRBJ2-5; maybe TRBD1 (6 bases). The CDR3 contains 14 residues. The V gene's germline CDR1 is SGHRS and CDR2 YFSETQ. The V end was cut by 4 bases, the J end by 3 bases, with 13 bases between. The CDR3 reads CASSIQGTEETQYF. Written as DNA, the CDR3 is TGCGCCAGCAGCATACAGGGAACGGAAGAGACCCAGTACTTC.

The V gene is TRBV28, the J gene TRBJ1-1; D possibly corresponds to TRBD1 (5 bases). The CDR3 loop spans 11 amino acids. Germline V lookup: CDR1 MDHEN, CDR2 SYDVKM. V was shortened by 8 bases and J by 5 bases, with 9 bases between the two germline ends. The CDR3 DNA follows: TGTGCCAGCGGAGGGGAGACTGAAGCTTTCTTT. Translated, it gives CASGGETEAFF. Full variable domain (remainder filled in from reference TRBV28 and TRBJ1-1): DVKVTQSSRYLVKRTGEKVFLECVQDMDHENMFWYRQDPGLGLRLIYFSYDVKMKEKGDIPEGYSVSREKKERFSLILESASTNQTSMYLCASGGETEAFFGQGTRLTVV.

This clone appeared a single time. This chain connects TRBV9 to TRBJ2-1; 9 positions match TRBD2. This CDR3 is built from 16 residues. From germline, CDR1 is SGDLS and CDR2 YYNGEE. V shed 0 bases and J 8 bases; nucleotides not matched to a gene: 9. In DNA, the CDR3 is TGTGCCAGCAGCGTAGAGGTTGCGGGAGGGCGCGATGAGCAGTTCTTC. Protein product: CASSVEVAGGRDEQFF.

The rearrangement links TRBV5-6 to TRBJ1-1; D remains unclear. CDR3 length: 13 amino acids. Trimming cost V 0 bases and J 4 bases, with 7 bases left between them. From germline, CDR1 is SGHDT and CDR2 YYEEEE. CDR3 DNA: TGTGCCAGCAGCTTGGGGCATGGCACTGAAGCTTTCTTT. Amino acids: CASSLGHGTEAFF.